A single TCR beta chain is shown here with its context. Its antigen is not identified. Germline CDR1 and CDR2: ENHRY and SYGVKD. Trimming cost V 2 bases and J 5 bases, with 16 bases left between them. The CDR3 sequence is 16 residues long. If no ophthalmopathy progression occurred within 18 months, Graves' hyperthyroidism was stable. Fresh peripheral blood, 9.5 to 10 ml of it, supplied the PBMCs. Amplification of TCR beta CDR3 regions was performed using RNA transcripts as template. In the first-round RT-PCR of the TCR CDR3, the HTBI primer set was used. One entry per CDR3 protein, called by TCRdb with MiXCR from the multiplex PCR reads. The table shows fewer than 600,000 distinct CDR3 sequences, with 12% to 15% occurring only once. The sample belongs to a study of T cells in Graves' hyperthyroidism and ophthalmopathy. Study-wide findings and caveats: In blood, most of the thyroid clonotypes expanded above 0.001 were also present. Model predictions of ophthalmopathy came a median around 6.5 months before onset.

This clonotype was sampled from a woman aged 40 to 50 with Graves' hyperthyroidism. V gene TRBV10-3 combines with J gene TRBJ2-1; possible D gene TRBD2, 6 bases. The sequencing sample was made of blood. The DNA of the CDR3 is TGTGCCATCAGTGAGCGGTTTGGCGGAGGGCACAATGAGCAGTTCTTC. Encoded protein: CAISERFGGGHNEQFF.